These 13 T cell receptor beta chains came from one sample sequenced in a study of PD-1 and CTLA-4 blockade in melanoma (dated by TCRdb to about 2021). Library generation was performed with the immunoSEQ multiplex PCR assay. TCRdb holds this immuneACCESS table with in-frame rearrangements only. Some clones are missing; in checked studies, unresolved V genes explain under half, and the rest has no known cause. In this sample the table shows tens of thousands of clones, roughly 88% of which occur a single time. 7.8% of the sample rests with the top ten. The sequencing used CD8+ T cells from peripheral blood, collected before anti-PD-1 treatment. Source of these receptors: a human donor with melanoma.

V gene TRBV3-1 (or the pseudogene TRBV3-2) combines with J gene TRBJ2-1, with D possibly TRBD1 on 6 matching bases. Trimming took 3 bases from V and 7 from J, leaving 19 bases between them. From germline, CDR1 is LGHDT and CDR2 YNNKEL (reference sequence). The CDR3 spans 16 residues. CDR3 sequence reads: CASSHTLLGARNEQFF. For the CDR3, the DNA is TGTGCCAGCAGCCACACCCTACTGGGGGCGCGGAATGAGCAGTTCTTC.

This chain uses TRBV30 with TRBJ1-1; no clear D. Looked up from germline, CDR1 is GTSNPN and CDR2 is SVGIG (reference sequence). CDR3 length equals 14 residues. V gave up 3 bases and J gave up 5 bases, with 16 bases separating them. The CDR3 protein is CAWSPGPRGTEAFF. The CDR3 nucleotides read TGTGCCTGGAGCCCCGGCCCTCGTGGTACTGAAGCTTTCTTT.

The chain carries TRBV27 and TRBJ1-1; 7 nucleotides match TRBD1. Trimming removed 6 bases from V and 7 bases from J; junction bases left unmatched: 11. The length of the CDR3 is 14 residues. CDR1 is MNHEY, CDR2 SMNVEV, per germline (reference sequence). In DNA form, the CDR3 reads TGTGCCAGCAGACACAGGGGTGAACTCGGTGAAGCTTTCTTT. As protein: CASRHRGELGEAFF.

V gene TRBV4-1 combines with J gene TRBJ2-7, with D unresolved. The CDR3 is 13 residues long. Per germline, CDR1 MGHRA and CDR2 YSYEKL. V lost 3 bases and J lost 3, with 9 bases in between. The DNA for the CDR3 is TGCGCCAGCAGCCAGGGTAGGGACTACGAGCAGTACTTC. This encodes CASSQGRDYEQYF.

This chain uses TRBV15 with TRBJ2-2; maybe TRBD2 (5 bases). The CDR3 is 12 residues long. Trimming stripped 8 bases from V and 4 bases from J, with 8 bases between. The germline CDR1 and CDR2 sequences are LNHNV and YYDKDF (reference sequence). The CDR3 loop reads CATDAGTGELFF. As DNA, the CDR3 is TGTGCCACCGACGCGGGCACCGGGGAGCTGTTTTTT.

The chain has TRBV7-9 and TRBJ2-2; D is uncertain. Germline values: CDR1 SEHNR, CDR2 FQNEAQ (reference sequence). This CDR3 region has 12 residues. Trimming left V 7 bases short and J 6 bases short, with 9 bases between. The CDR3 DNA is TGTGCCAGCACCGAGGCGGCCGGGGAGCTGTTTTTT. Translated: CASTEAAGELFF.

The genes are TRBV19 and TRBJ1-2; 9 bases map to TRBD1. Germline V lookup: CDR1 LNHDA, CDR2 SQIVND (reference sequence). The CDR3 spans 15 residues. V was pared by 0 bases and J by 8 bases, with 7 bases of the junction left unmatched. In DNA form, the CDR3 reads TGTGCCAGTAGTATAGATTCGGGACAGGGACGAGGCTACACCTTC. As protein: CASSIDSGQGRGYTF.

This clone was observed a few times. This chain joins TRBV4-1 and TRBJ2-2, with D possibly being TRBD2 (6 bases). The CDR3 loop spans 15 amino acids. Germline CDR1 reads MGHRA; CDR2 reads YSYEKL. V lost 7 bases to trimming and J lost 2 bases, with 14 bases between them. CDR3 bases: TGCGCCAGCACCCAGGTTAGCGGCAACACCGGGGAGCTGTTTTTT. It yields the protein CASTQVSGNTGELFF.

The chain is built from TRBV5-1 and TRBJ2-5; 10 nucleotides align to TRBD1. Germline V gives CDR1 SGHRS, CDR2 YFSETQ. Trimming cost V 4 bases and J 5 bases; bases outside gene matches: 8. The CDR3 is 15 residues long. The CDR3, as DNA: TGCGCCAGCAGCAACCCGGGACAGGGGATCGAGACCCAGTACTTC. It codes for CASSNPGQGIETQYF.

This rearrangement joins TRBV27 to TRBJ2-3, with D unclear. The CDR3 is made up of 11 amino acids. Germline lookup yields CDR1 MNHEY and CDR2 SMNVEV (reference sequence). V dropped 5 bases and J dropped 0 bases, with 0 bases sitting between them. The CDR3 nucleotides read TGTGCCAGCAGTAGCACAGATACGCAGTATTTT. Its translation is CASSSTDTQYF.

The chain couples TRBV19 to TRBJ1-1, with D possibly TRBD1 on 5 matching bases. The CDR3 length is 15 residues. CDR1 is LNHDA and CDR2 is SQIVND in the germline V gene (reference sequence). Trimming removed 3 bases at V and 2 bases at J, with 13 bases between. Here the CDR3 DNA reads TGTGCCAGTAGTATTGCAGGGACCCTTAACACTGAAGCTTTCTTT. Protein product: CASSIAGTLNTEAFF.

This clone was detected once. This sequence joins TRBV7-9 and TRBJ2-3; no clear D gene. Trimming left V 4 bases short and J 3 bases short, with 11 bases between. Germline V gene lookup returns CDR1 SEHNR and CDR2 FQNEAQ (reference sequence). The CDR3 covers 14 residues. The CDR3 DNA is TGTGCCAGCAGCTCAGGACCCTTGACAGATACGCAGTATTTT. This sequence encodes CASSSGPLTDTQYF.

This clone came up once. The chain combines TRBV4-1 with TRBJ2-5; D remains unclear. Germline loops: CDR1 MGHRA, CDR2 YSYEKL. This CDR3 comprises 14 residues. V lost 3 bases and J lost 3, with 11 bases in between. The CDR3 DNA is TGCGCCAGCAGCCACCCTGGCTCCAAAGAGACCCAGTACTTC. This codes for CASSHPGSKETQYF.